The 9 T cell receptor beta chains given below trace back to one sample, sequenced in a study of beta chain features in type 1 diabetes. Overall study findings and caveats: Moderate but significant shortening of TCRB CDR3s was recorded in all four CD4+ subsets from Type 1 diabetes patients.

Antigen specificity for these receptors is unknown. Every bit of the isolated RNA underwent reverse transcription, so sequencing read expressed TCRB transcripts. Using immunoSEQ multiplex PCR, the repertoire was profiled, and TCRdb retains in-frame clones only, with some absent. The sample holds 640,000 or so clones, around an eighth seen once. Sequencing was done on a sample of naive CD4+ T cells from blood. The receptor set was obtained from a man aged 18-30 years with type 1 diabetes.

This sequence joins TRBV28 and TRBJ2-7; 8 bases map to TRBD1. With V trimmed by 6 bases and J by 1 base, 17 bases remained unmatched. This CDR3 is built from 18 residues. Germline CDR1 reads MDHEN; CDR2 reads SYDVKM. CDR3 sequence (DNA): TGTGCCAGCAGCCCGATGAAAGCCACAGGGGGAGATTCCTACGAGCAGTACTTC. Protein sequence: CASSPMKATGGDSYEQYF.

This chain connects TRBV10-1 to TRBJ1-1; tentative D call: TRBD1 (5 bases). V gave up 5 bases and J gave up 2 bases, with 9 bases separating them. The CDR3 has 13 amino acids. In germline, CDR1 is WNHNN, CDR2 SYGVQD (reference sequence). This chain's CDR3 is CASSRQTNTEAFF. Here the CDR3 DNA reads TGCGCCAGCAGTAGACAGACTAACACTGAAGCTTTCTTT.

J is TRBJ1-1 and V is TRBV6-6, with unresolved D. Trimming left V 7 bases short and J 0 bases short, with 9 bases between. The CDR3 spans 13 residues. Germline V gene lookup returns CDR1 MNHNY and CDR2 SVGAGI (reference sequence). In nucleotides, the CDR3 is TGTGCCAGCATGCTGCAAGTGAACACTGAAGCTTTCTTT. As protein: CASMLQVNTEAFF.

This clone was detected only a few times. This chain uses TRBV6-5 with TRBJ2-7, with D perhaps TRBD2 (5 bases). The CDR3 spans 13 residues. V lost 6 bases, J lost 7 bases, and 16 bases lay in between. Germline CDR1 MNHEY, CDR2 SVGAGI. The CDR3 coding sequence is TGTGCCAGCAGCCCAGAGGGCCTCGCGGAGCAGTACTTC. Residues: CASSPEGLAEQYF.

This clone was picked up a small number of times. V and J are TRBV7-7 and TRBJ2-1; 8 bases agree with TRBD2. Germline V gene sequence: CDR1 SSHAT, CDR2 FNYEAQ (reference sequence). There are 14 residues in the CDR3. V was pared by 3 bases and J by 7 bases, with 5 bases of the junction left unmatched. In DNA form, the CDR3 reads TGTGCCAGCAGCTTGGCGGGGGGCAGGAATGAGCAGTTCTTC. It encodes CASSLAGGRNEQFF.

This clone appeared a few times. V is TRBV6-5 and J is TRBJ2-3; D is undetermined. V was cut by 2 bases and J by 6 bases, with 12 bases left in between. CDR3 size: 14 residues. CDR1 MNHEY and CDR2 SVGAGI come from the germline V gene. The CDR3 DNA reads as TGTGCCAGCAGTTACCTGACCGCCTCGGATACGCAGTATTTT. This codes for CASSYLTASDTQYF.

The chain recombines TRBV4-1 with TRBJ2-3; TRBD2 agrees at 11 bases. The CDR3 length is 17 residues. Looked up from germline, CDR1 is MGHRA and CDR2 is YSYEKL. Trimming took 1 base from V and 2 from J; bases not matched to a gene: 5. CDR3 region: CASSQVLAGVLTDTQYF. The CDR3 region has the DNA TGCGCCAGCAGCCAAGTACTAGCGGGGGTACTCACAGATACGCAGTATTTT.

The chain carries TRBV18 and TRBJ1-1; the D is unclear. The ends were cut back, 3 bases at V and 1 base at J, with 12 bases in the middle. The CDR3 has 15 residues. The germline V gene has CDR1 KGHSH and CDR2 LQKENI. As DNA, the CDR3 is TGTGCCAGCTCACCTTCTATCCGAGAGAACACTGAAGCTTTCTTT. Translating it yields CASSPSIRENTEAFF.

The chain links TRBV7-8 to TRBJ2-1; TRBD2 matches at 13 bases. The CDR3 spans 15 residues. Germline V lookup: CDR1 SGHVS, CDR2 FQNEAQ. V was clipped by 4 bases and J by 4 bases; unmatched bases: 1. CDR3 sequence: CASSSTSGGYNEQFF. The CDR3 DNA is TGTGCCAGCAGCTCGACTAGCGGGGGGTACAATGAGCAGTTCTTC.